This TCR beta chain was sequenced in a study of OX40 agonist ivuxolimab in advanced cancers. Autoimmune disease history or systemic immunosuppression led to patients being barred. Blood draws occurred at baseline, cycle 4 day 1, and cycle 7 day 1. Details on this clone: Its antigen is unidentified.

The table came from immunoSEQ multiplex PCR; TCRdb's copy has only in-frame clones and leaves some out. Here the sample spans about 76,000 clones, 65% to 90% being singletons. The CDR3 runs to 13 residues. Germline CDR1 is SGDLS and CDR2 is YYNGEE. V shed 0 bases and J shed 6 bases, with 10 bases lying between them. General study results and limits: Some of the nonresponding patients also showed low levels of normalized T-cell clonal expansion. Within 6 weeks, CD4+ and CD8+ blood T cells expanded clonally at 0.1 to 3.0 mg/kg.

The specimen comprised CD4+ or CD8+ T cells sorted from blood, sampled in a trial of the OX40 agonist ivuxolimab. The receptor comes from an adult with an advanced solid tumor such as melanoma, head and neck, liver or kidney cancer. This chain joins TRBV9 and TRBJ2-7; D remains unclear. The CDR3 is CASSVGGWGEQYF. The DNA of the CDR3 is TGTGCCAGCAGCGTAGGGGGTTGGGGCGAGCAGTACTTC.